This T cell receptor (beta chain) was captured in a study of blood T cells in healthy people across ages. Then a second PCR, running about 7 to 11 cycles, was carried out with a sample-barcoded 5' primer and a J-beta primer mix. In TCRdb, the 5' RACE reads were re-called with MiXCR into one record per CDR3 protein. The data show fewer than 1.5 million distinct CDR3 sequences, around two fifths seen once. Regarding the study as a whole: PBMCs that were unsorted prevented a conclusive naive versus antigen-experienced comparison.

The length of the CDR3 is 15 residues. V lost 3 bases to trimming and J lost 0 bases; unmatched junction nucleotides: 8. From germline, CDR1 is DFQATT and CDR2 SNEGSKA (reference sequence). Worth noting for this clonotype: No antigen is known for it.

The sequence was collected from a woman aged 18-35 years in good health. The V gene is TRBV20-1, the J gene TRBJ2-7, with TRBD2 matching 7 bases. Source material: blood. This CDR3 is CSASHERDPSYEQYF. CDR3 DNA: TGCAGTGCTAGTCACGAGCGGGACCCCTCCTACGAGCAGTACTTC.